These 4 T cell receptor beta chains share one sample of origin, sequenced in a study of blood T cell repertoires in COVID-19. Repertoires were generated with immunoSEQ multiplex PCR, while TCRdb's copy carries only in-frame clones and drops some. The sample yields a few hundred thousand clones, approximately 86% seen once. Sequenced sample: peripheral blood. Source of these receptors: a woman in her fifties or sixties with COVID-19, enrolled during active disease.

In its sample, this clone was seen once. J is TRBJ2-1 and V is TRBV5-1; tentative D call: TRBD1 (5 bases). This CDR3 comprises 14 residues. CDR1 and CDR2 from the germline V gene are SGHRS and YFSETQ. Between the trimmed V and J ends, which lost 4 bases and 7 bases, there was a span of 15 bases. This chain's CDR3 is CASSDTAGRNEQFF. For the CDR3, the DNA is TGCGCCAGCAGCGACACCGCAGGGCGGAATGAGCAGTTCTTC.

The V call is TRBV2, the J call TRBJ1-6; TRBD1 might be the D (6 bases). Trimming removed 6 bases at V and 0 bases at J, with 18 bases between. Germline-derived CDR1 and CDR2 are SNHLY and FYNNEI. This CDR3 comprises 18 residues. Here the CDR3 reads CASRDLGGGGSYNSPLHF. The DNA for the CDR3 is TGTGCCAGCAGGGACCTCGGGGGGGGCGGCTCCTATAATTCACCCCTCCACTTT.

The chain uses TRBV10-1 and TRBJ2-2; TRBD1 agrees at 10 bases. The CDR3 covers 14 residues. CDR1 and CDR2 (germline): WNHNN, SYGVQD (reference sequence). V lost 4 bases and J lost 5; bases outside the gene matches: 1. The CDR3 region is CASSGTGGTGELFF. In DNA form, the CDR3 reads TGCGCCAGCAGTGGGACAGGGGGAACCGGGGAGCTGTTTTTT.

This chain joins TRBV6-1 and TRBJ1-3; D is uncertain. The germline V gene encodes CDR1 MNHNS and CDR2 SASEGT. The CDR3 covers 16 residues. Trimming shortened V by 2 bases and J by 2 bases, and 13 bases separated the two germline ends. CDR3 protein: CASSEFSGRPGNTIYF. The DNA of the CDR3 is TGTGCCAGCAGTGAATTTTCGGGTCGACCTGGAAACACCATATATTTT.